The 2 T cell receptor beta chains below all came from one sample that was sequenced in a study of Tregs in tolerant kidney transplant recipients. Measured with immunoSEQ multiplex PCR; TCRdb has only the in-frame clones, and not every one. There are approximately 60,000 clones in the sample; roughly 98% occur only once, and 0.34% lies in the top ten. Here the sequenced sample was Tregs from blood, taken before the transplant. Source of these receptors: a human donor who received a combined kidney and bone marrow transplant.

The chain recombines TRBV18 with TRBJ2-3; D perhaps matches TRBD2 (6 bases). CDR1 and CDR2 from the germline V gene are KGHSH and LQKENI. The CDR3 spans 16 residues. Trimming cost V 2 bases and J 2 bases, with 14 bases left between them. The CDR3 is CASSPRASENTDTQYF. DNA for the CDR3: TGTGCCAGCTCACCAAGGGCTAGCGAGAACACAGATACGCAGTATTTT. The variable domain in full, with the rest retrieved from reference TRBV18 and TRBJ2-3, is NAGVMQNPRHLVRRRGQEARLRCSPMKGHSHVYWYRQLPEEGLKFMVYLQKENIIDESGMPKERFSAEFPKEGPSILRIQQVVRGDSAAYFCASSPRASENTDTQYFGPGTRLTVL.

CDR3 in DNA: TGTGCCAGCAGCATTTCCGGGACAGGGGTGGACCATGAGCAGTTCTTC. It codes for CASSISGTGVDHEQFF. The chain has TRBV4-2 and TRBJ2-1; 10 bases align to TRBD1. After removal of 5 bases from V and 8 bases from J, the junction contained 12 bases not matched to a gene. Germline CDR1 reads LGHNA; CDR2 reads YNFKEQ. The CDR3 totals 16 residues.